These T cell receptor beta chains were read from a single sample in a study of shared clonotypes between healthy human individuals. Some clones are missing from TCRdb's copy, which holds only in-frame ones; the method was immunoSEQ multiplex PCR. The table lists about 2.1 million clones, about 92% of them singletons, with roughly 1.8% in the top ten. Sample: naive CD8+ T cells from PBMCs. The source is a man younger than 35 in good health. Some clones in this sample may be carry-over from other donors' samples. Both conserved end residues are part of each CDR3. Fields, in order: J gene, D gene, CDR3 length, V gene, clone size, CDR3 protein, CDR3 DNA. The D gene is left open where the match is weak. Only some rows state a clone size, as once, few, many or a class for expanded clones.

TRBJ1-2,NA,12,TRBV5-1,NA,CASSLPGVGYTF,TGCGCCAGCAGCTTACCAGGGGTGGGCTACACCTTC
TRBJ2-1,NA,15,TRBV14,NA,CASSVGQRFYNEQFF,TGTGCCAGCAGTGTCGGACAGAGGTTCTACAATGAGCAGTTCTTC
TRBJ2-5,TRBD2,16,TRBV28,NA,CASRTPAAGGGETQYF,TGTGCCAGCAGAACGCCCGCAGCGGGAGGGGGAGAGACCCAGTACTTC
TRBJ2-7,NA,13,TRBV29-1,once,CSVEGGAGYEQYF,TGCAGCGTTGAGGGGGGGGCCGGCTACGAGCAGTACTTC
TRBJ2-1,NA,15,TRBV7-8,NA,CASSLLRSSYNEQFF,TGTGCCAGCAGCTTACTCAGGAGCTCCTACAATGAGCAGTTCTTC
TRBJ2-7,NA,14,TRBV30,NA,CAWSVEGREYEQYF,TGTGCCTGGAGTGTAGAGGGGCGGGAATACGAGCAGTACTTC
TRBJ1-2,TRBD1,12,TRBV7-9,NA,CAIPTGVYGYTF,TGTGCCATCCCCACAGGGGTCTATGGCTACACCTTC
TRBJ2-2,NA,17,TRBV27,NA,CASSPGRQVGNTGELFF,TGTGCCAGCAGTCCGGGTAGACAGGTGGGGAACACCGGGGAGCTGTTTTTT
TRBJ2-7,TRBD1,16,TRBV28,NA,CASSFFGTGSSYEQYF,TGTGCCAGCAGTTTTTTCGGGACAGGGTCATCATACGAGCAGTACTTC
TRBJ2-2,NA,11,TRBV13,NA,CASSLAGELFF,TGTGCCAGCAGCTTAGCCGGGGAGCTGTTTTTT
TRBJ1-2,NA,15,TRBV27,NA,CASSDRAHRLGGYTF,TGTGCCAGCAGCGACCGGGCCCACCGTCTGGGAGGCTACACCTTC
TRBJ2-2,TRBD2,13,TRBV9,NA,CASSARLARELFF,TGTGCCAGCAGCGCCAGACTAGCCAGGGAGCTGTTTTTT
TRBJ2-1,NA,15,TRBV11-2,NA,CASSFPGLDDNEQFF,TGTGCCAGCAGCTTCCCGGGACTCGATGACAATGAGCAGTTCTTC
TRBJ2-7,NA,12,TRBV13,NA,CASSLGPDEQYF,TGTGCCAGCAGCTTGGGCCCGGACGAGCAGTACTTC
TRBJ2-1,TRBD1,14,TRBV28,NA,CASTTDREVWEQFF,TGTGCCAGCACCACGGACAGGGAGGTTTGGGAGCAGTTCTTC
TRBJ1-1,TRBD1,14,TRBV30,NA,CACRQGPANTEAFF,TGTGCCTGTAGACAGGGTCCGGCGAACACTGAAGCTTTCTTT
TRBJ1-1,TRBD1,19,TRBV18,NA,CASSNGQGAQVRMNTEAFF,TGTGCCAGCTCAAACGGACAGGGGGCGCAGGTCCGAATGAACACTGAAGCTTTCTTT
TRBJ2-7,NA,13,TRBV7-9,NA,CASSLYGSVEQYF,TGTGCCAGCAGCTTATACGGGAGTGTCGAGCAGTACTTC
TRBJ2-1,TRBD1,13,TRBV28,NA,CASSPLTGDEQFF,TGTGCCAGCAGTCCACTGACAGGGGATGAGCAGTTCTTC
TRBJ1-1,NA,15,TRBV4-1,NA,CASSQGAGSNTEAFF,TGCGCCAGCAGCCAAGGGGCAGGGTCCAACACTGAAGCTTTCTTT
TRBJ2-2,NA,18,TRBV21-1,NA,CASSKPFPGQANTGELFF,TGTGCCAGCAGCAAACCCTTCCCGGGACAGGCAAACACCGGGGAGCTGTTTTTT
TRBJ1-2,NA,18,TRBV5-5,NA,CASSLTVRGAMLDYGYTF,TGTGCCAGCAGCTTGACCGTTCGGGGGGCGATGCTAGACTATGGCTACACCTTC
TRBJ1-1,NA,15,TRBV7-9,once,CASSLKRDSRTEAFF,TGTGCCAGCAGCCTTAAAAGAGACAGCCGGACTGAAGCTTTCTTT
TRBJ1-2,TRBD1,13,TRBV4-1,NA,CASSHGQGYGYTF,TGCGCCAGCAGCCATGGACAGGGATATGGCTACACCTTC
TRBJ2-1,TRBD2,16,TRBV6-6,NA,CASSLGLAGDYNEQFF,TGTGCCAGCAGCCTCGGACTAGCGGGGGACTACAATGAGCAGTTCTTC
TRBJ2-3,TRBD1,13,TRBV7-9,NA,CASSWTGPDTQYF,TGTGCCAGCAGCTGGACAGGGCCAGATACGCAGTATTTT
TRBJ1-1,NA,14,TRBV19,NA,CASSNHRLGTEAFF,TGTGCCAGTAGTAACCATCGACTCGGGACTGAAGCTTTCTTT
TRBJ2-2,TRBD2,15,TRBV4-1,NA,CASTRLWGGTGELFF,TGCGCCAGCACAAGGCTTTGGGGGGGAACCGGGGAGCTGTTTTTT